This T cell receptor (beta chain) was obtained from a study of cytomegalovirus exposure and HLA in healthy donors. Study information: HLA-typed donors were the source of around 85 million unique TCRs held in an early data release.

Primers included in the PCR were 60 Vbeta and 13 Jbeta primers. Data came from immunoSEQ multiplex PCR; TCRdb stores just in-frame clones and leaves some out. The listing records 100,000 to 150,000 clones. V lost 8 bases and J lost 0, with 10 bases in between. This CDR3 contains 13 residues. Germline CDR1 and CDR2: MNHEY and SVGAGI. Findings and limits, study-wide: The productive fraction for most TCR beta V segments was about 87% or about 30% in an earlier analysis. V- and J-gene trimming of TCR beta was linked (in a later analysis) to a missense DCLRE1C variant. The records held CMV serostatus as the only immune exposure information.

With regard to this clone: Its antigen is undetermined.

The sequenced sample was PBMCs. This TCR came from a woman between 40 and 55 years old in good health and CMV-seropositive. This chain links TRBV6-5 with TRBJ1-1; possible D gene TRBD1, 6 bases. CDR3 bases: TGTGCCAGCCGGGACACTATGAACACTGAAGCTTTCTTT. Its protein product is CASRDTMNTEAFF.